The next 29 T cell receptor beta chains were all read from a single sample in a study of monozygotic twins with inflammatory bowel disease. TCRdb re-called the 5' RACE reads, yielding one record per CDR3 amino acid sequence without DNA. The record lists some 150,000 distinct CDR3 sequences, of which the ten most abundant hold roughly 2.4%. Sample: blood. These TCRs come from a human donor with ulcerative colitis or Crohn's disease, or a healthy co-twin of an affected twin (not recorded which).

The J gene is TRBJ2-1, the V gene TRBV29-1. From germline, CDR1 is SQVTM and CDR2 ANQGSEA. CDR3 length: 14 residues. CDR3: CSVEDRDSYNEQFF.

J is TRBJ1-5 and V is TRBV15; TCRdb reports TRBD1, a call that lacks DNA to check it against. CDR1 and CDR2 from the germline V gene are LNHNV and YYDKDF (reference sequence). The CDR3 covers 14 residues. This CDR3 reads CATSRAGGNQPQHF.

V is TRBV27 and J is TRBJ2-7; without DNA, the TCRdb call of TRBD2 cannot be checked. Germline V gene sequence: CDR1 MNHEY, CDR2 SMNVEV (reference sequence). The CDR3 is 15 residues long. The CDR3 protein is CASSFLAGVSYKQYF.

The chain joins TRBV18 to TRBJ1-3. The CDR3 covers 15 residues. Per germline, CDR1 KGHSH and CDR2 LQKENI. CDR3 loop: CASSPLGRAGNTIYF.

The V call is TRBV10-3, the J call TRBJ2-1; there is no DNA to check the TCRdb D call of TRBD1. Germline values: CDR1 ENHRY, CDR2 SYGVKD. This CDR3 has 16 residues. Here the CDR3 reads CAISEGWGGSYNEQFF.

The CDR3: CASSLIQSSYNEQFF. The V and J genes are TRBV5-5 and TRBJ2-1. The V gene's germline CDR1 is SGHKS and CDR2 YYEKEE (reference sequence). There are 15 residues in the CDR3. Supplemented by reference TRBV5-5 and TRBJ2-1, the full variable domain reads DAGVTQSPTHLIKTRGQQVTLRCSPISGHKSVSWYQQVLGQGPQFIFQYYEKEERGRGNFPDRFSARQFPNYSSELNVNALLLGDSALYLCASSLIQSSYNEQFFGPGTRLTVL.

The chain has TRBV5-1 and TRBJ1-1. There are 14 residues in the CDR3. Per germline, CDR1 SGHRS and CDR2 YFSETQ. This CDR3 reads CASSQQVMNTEAFF. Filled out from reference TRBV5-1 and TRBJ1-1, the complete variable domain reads KAGVTQTPRYLIKTRGQQVTLSCSPISGHRSVSWYQQTPGQGLQFLFEYFSETQRNKGNFPGRFSGRQFSNSRSEMNVSTLELGDSALYLCASSQQVMNTEAFFGQGTRLTVV.

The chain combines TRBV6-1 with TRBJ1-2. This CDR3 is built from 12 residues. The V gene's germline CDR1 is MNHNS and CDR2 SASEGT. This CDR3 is CASREGDYGYTF.

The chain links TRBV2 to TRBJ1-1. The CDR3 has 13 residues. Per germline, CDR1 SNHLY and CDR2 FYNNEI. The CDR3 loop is CASSETLEDEAFF.

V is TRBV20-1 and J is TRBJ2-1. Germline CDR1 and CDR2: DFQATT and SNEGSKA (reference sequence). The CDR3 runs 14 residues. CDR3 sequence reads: CSARDVWAYNEQFF.

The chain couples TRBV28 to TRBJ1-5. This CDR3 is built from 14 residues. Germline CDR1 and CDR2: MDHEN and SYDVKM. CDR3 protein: CASNWGARNQPQHF.

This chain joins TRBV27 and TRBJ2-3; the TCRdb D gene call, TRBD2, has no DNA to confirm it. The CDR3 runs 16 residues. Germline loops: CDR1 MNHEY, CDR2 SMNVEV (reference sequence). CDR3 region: CASSSVAGRSTDTQYF.

This CDR3 reads CASSLNSRGEQFF. This chain connects TRBV7-8 to TRBJ2-1. The CDR3 runs 13 residues. Looked up from germline, CDR1 is SGHVS and CDR2 is FQNEAQ.

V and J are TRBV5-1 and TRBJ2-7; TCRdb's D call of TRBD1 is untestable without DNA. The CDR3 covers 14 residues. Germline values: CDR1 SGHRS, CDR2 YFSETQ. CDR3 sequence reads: CASSFGDRLYEQYF.

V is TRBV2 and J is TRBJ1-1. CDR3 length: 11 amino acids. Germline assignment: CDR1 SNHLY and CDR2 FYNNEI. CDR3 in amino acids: CASRAGDEAFF.

CDR3 sequence: CASSQDLYRVPNEQFF. The gene calls are TRBV3-1 and TRBJ2-1; TCRdb names TRBD1, which stays unverified in the absence of DNA. This CDR3 contains 16 residues. The germline CDR1 and CDR2 sequences are LGHDT and YNNKEL (reference sequence).

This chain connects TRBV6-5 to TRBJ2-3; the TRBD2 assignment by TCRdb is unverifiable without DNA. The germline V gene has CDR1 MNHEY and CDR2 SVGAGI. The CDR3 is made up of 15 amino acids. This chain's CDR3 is CASSYDAGGSDTQYF.

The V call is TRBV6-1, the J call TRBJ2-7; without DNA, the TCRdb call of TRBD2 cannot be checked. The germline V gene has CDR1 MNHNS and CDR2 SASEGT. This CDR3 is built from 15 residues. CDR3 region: CASSEKASGSYEQYF.

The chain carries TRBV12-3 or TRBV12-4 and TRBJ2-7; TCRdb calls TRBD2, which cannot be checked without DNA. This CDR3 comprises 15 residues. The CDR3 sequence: CASSFGGRISYEQYF.

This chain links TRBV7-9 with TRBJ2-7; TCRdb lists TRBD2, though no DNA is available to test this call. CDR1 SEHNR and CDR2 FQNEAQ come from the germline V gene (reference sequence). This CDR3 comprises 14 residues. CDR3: CASSFSDSSHEQYF.

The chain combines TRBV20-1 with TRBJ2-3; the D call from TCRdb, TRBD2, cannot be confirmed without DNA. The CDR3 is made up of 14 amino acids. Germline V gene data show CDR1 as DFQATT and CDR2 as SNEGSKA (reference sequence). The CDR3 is CSASRTSARDTQYF.

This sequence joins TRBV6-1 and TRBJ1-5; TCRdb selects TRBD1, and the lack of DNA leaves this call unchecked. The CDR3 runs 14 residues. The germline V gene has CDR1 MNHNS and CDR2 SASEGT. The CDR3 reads CASSPRQDNQPQHF.

CDR3 sequence reads: CAIRDSDLYEQYF. The V call is TRBV10-3, the J call TRBJ2-7; TCRdb outputs TRBD2, but without DNA this stays unchecked. This CDR3 comprises 13 residues. The germline gives CDR1 ENHRY, CDR2 SYGVKD.

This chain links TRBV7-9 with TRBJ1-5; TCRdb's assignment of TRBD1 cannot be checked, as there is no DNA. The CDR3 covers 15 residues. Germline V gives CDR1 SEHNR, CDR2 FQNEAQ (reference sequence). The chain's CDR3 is CASSLGTGENQPQHF.

This CDR3 is CASSLRSTNEKLFF. The rearrangement joins TRBV28 to TRBJ1-4. The V gene's germline CDR1 is MDHEN and CDR2 SYDVKM. CDR3 length: 14 residues.

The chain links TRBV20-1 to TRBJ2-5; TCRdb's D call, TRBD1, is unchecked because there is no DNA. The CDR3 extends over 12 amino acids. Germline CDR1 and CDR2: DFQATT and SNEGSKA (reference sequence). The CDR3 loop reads CSAGAQGETQYF.

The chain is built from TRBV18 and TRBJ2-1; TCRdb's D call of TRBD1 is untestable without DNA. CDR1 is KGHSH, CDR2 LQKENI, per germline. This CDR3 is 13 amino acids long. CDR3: CASSYRVRDEQFF.

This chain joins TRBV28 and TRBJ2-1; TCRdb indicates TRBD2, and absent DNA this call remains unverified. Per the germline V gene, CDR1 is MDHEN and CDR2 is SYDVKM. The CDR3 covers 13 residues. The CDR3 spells CASSRQGPPKWFF.

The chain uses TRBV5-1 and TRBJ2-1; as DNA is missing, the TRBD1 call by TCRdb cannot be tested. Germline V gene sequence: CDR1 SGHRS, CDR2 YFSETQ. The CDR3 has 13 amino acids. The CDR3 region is CASRDRVYNEQFF.